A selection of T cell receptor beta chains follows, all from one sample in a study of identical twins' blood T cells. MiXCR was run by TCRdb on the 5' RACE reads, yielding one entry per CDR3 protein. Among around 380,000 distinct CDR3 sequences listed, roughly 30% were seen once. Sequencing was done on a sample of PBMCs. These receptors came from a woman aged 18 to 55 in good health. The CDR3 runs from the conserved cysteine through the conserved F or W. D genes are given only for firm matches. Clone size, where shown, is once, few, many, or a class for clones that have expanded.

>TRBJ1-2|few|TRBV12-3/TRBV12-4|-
CASSLAAVSGYTF
TGTGCCAGCAGTTTAGCCGCGGTGTCGGGCTACACCTTC
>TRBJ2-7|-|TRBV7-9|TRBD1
CASSFAPRTGNYEQYF
TGTGCCAGCAGTTTCGCCCCCCGGACAGGTAACTACGAGCAGTACTTC
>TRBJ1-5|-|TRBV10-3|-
CAITDNSNQPQHF
TGTGCCATCACCGACAATAGCAATCAGCCCCAGCATTTT
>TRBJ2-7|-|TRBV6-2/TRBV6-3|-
CASSEDSSYEQYF
TGTGCCAGCAGCGAAGACAGCTCCTATGAGCAGTACTTC
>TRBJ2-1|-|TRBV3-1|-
CASSQEFEGPPIEEQFF
TGTGCCAGCAGCCAAGAATTCGAGGGCCCCCCAATAGAAGAGCAGTTCTTC
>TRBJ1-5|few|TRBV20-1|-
CSARDLLGASNQPQHF
TGCAGTGCTAGAGATCTTCTAGGGGCCAGCAATCAGCCCCAGCATTTT
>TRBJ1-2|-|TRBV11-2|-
CASSPRRDPSYGYTF
TGTGCCAGCAGCCCTCGCCGGGATCCTAGCTATGGCTACACCTTC
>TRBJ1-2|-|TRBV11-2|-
CASSLIGQRYGYTF
TGTGCCAGCAGCTTAATAGGACAGAGATATGGCTACACCTTC
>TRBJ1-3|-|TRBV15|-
CATSRPDGSGNTIYF
TGTGCCACCAGCAGACCGGACGGATCTGGAAACACCATATATTTT
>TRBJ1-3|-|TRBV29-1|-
CSAAARHSGNTIYF
TGCAGCGCTGCGGCGCGACACTCTGGAAACACCATATATTTT
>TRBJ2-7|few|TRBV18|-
CASSPSLDLYRLSEQYF
TGTGCCAGCTCACCTTCCTTGGACCTTTACCGCCTAAGCGAGCAGTACTTC
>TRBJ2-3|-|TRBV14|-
CASSQEASRSPSTDTQYF
TGTGCCAGCAGCCAAGAAGCCTCGCGTTCCCCTAGCACAGATACGCAGTATTTT
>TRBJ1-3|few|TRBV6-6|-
CASSSWGSMRGNTIYF
TGTGCCAGCAGCTCCTGGGGCTCTATGCGGGGAAACACCATATATTTT
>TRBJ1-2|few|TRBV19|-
CASSHRVMDGYTF
TGTGCCAGTAGTCACAGGGTGATGGATGGCTACACCTTC
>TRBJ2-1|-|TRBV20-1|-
CSARDEDGGRSSYNEQFF
TGCAGTGCTAGAGATGAGGACGGGGGCCGGAGCTCCTATAATGAGCAGTTCTTC
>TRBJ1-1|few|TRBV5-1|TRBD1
CASSPTGGGGTEAFF
TGCGCCAGCAGCCCTACAGGGGGCGGTGGAACTGAAGCTTTCTTT
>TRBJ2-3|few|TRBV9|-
CASSVDPTSGDTQYF
TGTGCCAGCAGCGTGGACCCTACCTCGGGAGATACGCAGTATTTT
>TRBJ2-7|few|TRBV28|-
CASTRSPAYEQYF
TGTGCCAGCACTCGTTCACCGGCCTACGAGCAGTACTTC
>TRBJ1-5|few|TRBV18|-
CASSKRDSNQPQHF
TGTGCCAGCTCCAAACGGGACAGCAATCAGCCCCAGCATTTT
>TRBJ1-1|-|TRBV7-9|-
CASAEGESYTEAFF
TGTGCCAGCGCGGAAGGGGAGTCGTACACTGAAGCTTTCTTT
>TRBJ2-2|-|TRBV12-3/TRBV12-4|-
CASSQRVHRVGNGELFF
TGTGCCAGCAGCCAACGGGTCCACAGGGTTGGTAACGGGGAGCTGTTTTTT
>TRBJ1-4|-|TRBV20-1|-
CSANPYEPGEKPFF
TGCAGTGCCAACCCCTACGAACCGGGTGAAAAACCGTTTTTT
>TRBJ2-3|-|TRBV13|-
CASSLVRGGVGTDTQYF
TGTGCCAGCAGCTTAGTTCGCGGGGGCGTAGGCACAGATACGCAGTATTTT
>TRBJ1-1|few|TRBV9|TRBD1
CASSGDREISLLRTEAFF
TGTGCCAGCAGCGGGGACAGGGAAATCTCTCTTCTGAGGACTGAAGCTTTCTTT
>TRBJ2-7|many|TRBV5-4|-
CASSPRDENSYEQYF
TGTGCCAGCAGCCCCCGGGACGAAAATTCCTACGAGCAGTACTTC
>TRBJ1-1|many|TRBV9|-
CASRQAMNTEAFF
TGTGCCAGCAGGCAGGCGATGAACACTGAAGCTTTCTTT
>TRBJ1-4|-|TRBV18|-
CASSPSGNGEKLFF
TGTGCCAGCTCACCATCGGGAAACGGTGAAAAACTGTTTTTT
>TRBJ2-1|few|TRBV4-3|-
CASSHPDSNEQFF
TGCGCCAGCAGCCATCCTGACAGCAATGAGCAGTTCTTC
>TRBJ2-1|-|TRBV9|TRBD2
CASSVRLAGVVEQFF
TGTGCCAGCAGCGTACGACTAGCGGGAGTAGTGGAGCAGTTCTTC
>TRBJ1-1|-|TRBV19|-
CAISTERRREAFF
TGTGCCATTAGTACAGAGAGACGAAGAGAAGCTTTCTTT
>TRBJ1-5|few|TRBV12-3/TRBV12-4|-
CASSFGGNSNQPQHF
TGTGCCAGCAGTTTTGGTGGTAATAGCAATCAGCCCCAGCATTTT
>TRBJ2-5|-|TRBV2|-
CASRESLRETQYF
TGTGCCAGCAGAGAGTCCTTGAGGGAGACCCAGTACTTC
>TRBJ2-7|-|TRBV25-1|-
CVSSGPYRYEQYF
TGTGTCAGCAGTGGGCCCTACCGCTACGAGCAGTACTTC
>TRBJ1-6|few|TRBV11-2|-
CASSLGAGNNSPLHF
TGTGCCAGCAGCTTAGGGGCAGGGAATAATTCACCCCTCCACTTT
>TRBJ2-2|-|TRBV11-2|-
CASWAIANTGELFF
TGTGCCAGCTGGGCGATTGCGAACACCGGGGAGCTGTTTTTT
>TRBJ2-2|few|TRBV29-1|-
CSVPGFGELFF
TGCAGCGTTCCAGGGTTCGGGGAGCTGTTTTTT
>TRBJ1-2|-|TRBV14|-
CASSQGRSYGYTF
TGTGCCAGCAGCCAAGGGCGGAGTTATGGCTACACCTTC
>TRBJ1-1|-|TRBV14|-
CASSQVSGEAEAFF
TGTGCCAGCAGCCAAGTTTCAGGGGAGGCTGAAGCTTTCTTT
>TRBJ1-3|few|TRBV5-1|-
CASSLETAGNTIYF
TGCGCCAGCAGCTTGGAGACGGCCGGAAACACCATATATTTT
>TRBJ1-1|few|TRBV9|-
CASSMGRNTEAFF
TGTGCCAGCAGCATGGGAAGAAACACTGAAGCTTTCTTT
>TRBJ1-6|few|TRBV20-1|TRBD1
CSALRTGGSPLHF
TGCAGTGCACTTAGGACAGGGGGTTCACCCCTCCACTTT
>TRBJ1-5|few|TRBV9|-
CASSPSGSGQPQHF
TGTGCCAGCAGCCCAAGTGGTTCGGGACAGCCCCAGCATTTT
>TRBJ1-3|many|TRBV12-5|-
CASGFGGPGNTIYF
TGTGCTAGTGGTTTTGGGGGTCCGGGAAACACCATATATTTT